This section outlines one T cell receptor beta chain sequence together with its context. Its antigen is undetermined. Only CD45RO-negative cells positively selected for CCR7 counted as naive CD8 cells, so terminally differentiated effector memory CD45RA+ cells were excluded. Only in-frame clones appear in the TCRdb table, and some are missing; sequencing was by immunoSEQ multiplex PCR. The table lists 2 million or so clones, about 95% of them singletons. This entry comes from a study of shared clonotypes between healthy human individuals. Study-wide points: Represented genetic and exposure-history diversity was restricted by having few donors.

With 5 bases removed from V and 2 bases from J, the gap between germline ends came to 16 bases. The germline CDR1 and CDR2 sequences are SGHDN and FVKESK. This CDR3 region has 16 residues. The clonotype was recovered from a man aged 18 to 30 in good health. Sequencing was done on a sample of naive CD8+ T cells sorted from blood. V gene TRBV14 combines with J gene TRBJ2-1; D might be TRBD1 (6 bases). CDR3 in amino acids: CASSAEPWGPYNEQFF. In nucleotides, the CDR3 is TGTGCCAGCAGCGCGGAACCCTGGGGGCCCTACAATGAGCAGTTCTTC.